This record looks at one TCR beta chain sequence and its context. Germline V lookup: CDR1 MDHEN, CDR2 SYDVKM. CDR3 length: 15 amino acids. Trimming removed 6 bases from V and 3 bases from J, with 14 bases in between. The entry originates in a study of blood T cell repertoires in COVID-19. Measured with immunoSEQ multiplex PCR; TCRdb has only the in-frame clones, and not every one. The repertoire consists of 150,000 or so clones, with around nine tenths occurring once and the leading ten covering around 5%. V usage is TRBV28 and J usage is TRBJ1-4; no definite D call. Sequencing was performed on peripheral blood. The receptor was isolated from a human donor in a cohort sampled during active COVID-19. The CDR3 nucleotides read TGTGCCAGCAGCCCTCCGCGGCCGTCTAATGAAAAACTGTTTTTT. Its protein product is CASSPPRPSNEKLFF.